These T cell receptor beta chains were read from a single sample in a study of identical twins. TCRdb reprocessed the 5' RACE reads with MiXCR, giving one entry per CDR3 protein. This repertoire shows some 730,000 distinct CDR3 sequences, 15% to 20% found once; its top ten account for about an eighth. These same records also appear under a second study, on T cells expressing NK-cell markers.

Sequencing used PBMCs. Receptors were obtained from a woman aged 18-30 years in good health. CDR3s include the opening cysteine and the closing phenylalanine or tryptophan. A D gene is named only where the DNA matches it firmly. Size values are once, few and many counts, or a class for expanded clones, and some rows have none.

DNA: TGCGCCAGCAGCTTAGACTCCTACACTGAAGCTTTCTTT; CDR3: CASSLDSYTEAFF; D: NA; size: many; J: TRBJ1-1; V: TRBV5-1
DNA: TGTGCCAGCAGTTCTCGTTCAGGGACTAGCGGGAGTCTTGAGACCCAGTACTTC; CDR3: CASSSRSGTSGSLETQYF; D: TRBD2; size: few; J: TRBJ2-5; V: TRBV27
DNA: TGTGCCAGCAGGTCCCAGGGGCTTGGAAACACCATATATTTT; CDR3: CASRSQGLGNTIYF; D: NA; size: many; J: TRBJ1-3; V: TRBV6-1
DNA: TGTGCCATCAGTGACTCAGGGGCGAACGAGCAGTACTTC; CDR3: CAISDSGANEQYF; D: NA; size: few; J: TRBJ2-7; V: TRBV10-3
DNA: TGTGCCACCAGCAGAGACAGGGTTGGGAGCTACACCTTC; CDR3: CATSRDRVGSYTF; D: NA; size: NA; J: TRBJ1-2; V: TRBV15
DNA: TGCAGCGTTGGGGACAGGGCCTACACAGATACGCAGTATTTT; CDR3: CSVGDRAYTDTQYF; D: TRBD1; size: few; J: TRBJ2-3; V: TRBV29-1
DNA: TGTGCCAGCAGCCCTCAGAGCGGGTATGGCTACACCTTC; CDR3: CASSPQSGYGYTF; D: NA; size: few; J: TRBJ1-2; V: TRBV7-6
DNA: TGCAGTGCTAGAGCCAAGAGGACTAGCGGGACAGATACGCAGTATTTT; CDR3: CSARAKRTSGTDTQYF; D: TRBD2; size: few; J: TRBJ2-3; V: TRBV20-1
DNA: TGTGCCAGCAGCTGGGGAGAAAGGGGGTACGAGCAGTACTTC; CDR3: CASSWGERGYEQYF; D: NA; size: few; J: TRBJ2-7; V: TRBV5-4
DNA: TGTGCCAGCAGCGGAGGGCCCGGAGATACGCAGTATTTT; CDR3: CASSGGPGDTQYF; D: NA; size: NA; J: TRBJ2-3; V: TRBV9
DNA: TGTGCCAGCTCCAGGACCACCACCTACGAGCAGTACTTC; CDR3: CASSRTTTYEQYF; D: NA; size: NA; J: TRBJ2-7; V: TRBV12-3/TRBV12-4
DNA: TGTGCCAGCAGTGACCAGGGGGCGGATACGCAGTATTTT; CDR3: CASSDQGADTQYF; D: TRBD1; size: NA; J: TRBJ2-3; V: TRBV2
DNA: TGTGCCAGCAGTACTGAAGCGGGGGGGAACTACAATGAGCAGTTCTTC; CDR3: CASSTEAGGNYNEQFF; D: TRBD2; size: few; J: TRBJ2-1; V: TRBV12-3/TRBV12-4
DNA: TGTGCCACCAGTGATCCTCGGTCCACAGGCCATGAGCAGTTCTTC; CDR3: CATSDPRSTGHEQFF; D: NA; size: few; J: TRBJ2-1; V: TRBV24-1
DNA: TGCAGCGTTGGCACAGCGCGCACAGATACGCAGTATTTT; CDR3: CSVGTARTDTQYF; D: NA; size: NA; J: TRBJ2-3; V: TRBV29-1
DNA: TGTGCCAGCACGGCTAGCACTAGCACAGATACGCAGTATTTT; CDR3: CASTASTSTDTQYF; D: NA; size: NA; J: TRBJ2-3; V: TRBV12-3/TRBV12-4
DNA: TGCGCCAGCAGCTCAATCACGTCCGGGGAGCTGTTTTTT; CDR3: CASSSITSGELFF; D: NA; size: NA; J: TRBJ2-2; V: TRBV5-1
DNA: TGCGCCAGCAGGCCTGGGGAAAACAGGGGGCGCGGGGAGCTGTTTTTT; CDR3: CASRPGENRGRGELFF; D: TRBD1; size: NA; J: TRBJ2-2; V: TRBV5-1
DNA: TGTGCCAGCTCACTACAACAGGGGGAAGAGACCCAGTACTTC; CDR3: CASSLQQGEETQYF; D: TRBD1; size: NA; J: TRBJ2-5; V: TRBV18
DNA: TGTGCCAGCAGCCAGACTAGCAGCGGCGGAGATACGCAGTATTTT; CDR3: CASSQTSSGGDTQYF; D: TRBD2; size: NA; J: TRBJ2-3; V: TRBV3-1
DNA: TGCAGTGCTGTCGGGGCCAGGGGCGTAAGATACGAGCAGTACTTC; CDR3: CSAVGARGVRYEQYF; D: NA; size: few; J: TRBJ2-7; V: TRBV20-1
DNA: TGCTCCTTCGTCACGGGAGGGGACTATGAGCAGTTCTTC; CDR3: CSFVTGGDYEQFF; D: TRBD2; size: many; J: TRBJ2-1; V: TRBV20-1
DNA: TGCAGTGCTAGTCTCCGCCGGGACTGGCCGGAGACCCAGTACTTC; CDR3: CSASLRRDWPETQYF; D: NA; size: NA; J: TRBJ2-5; V: TRBV20-1
DNA: TGCGCCAGCAGCCTAGGACTAGTTCTCTACGAGCAGTACTTC; CDR3: CASSLGLVLYEQYF; D: TRBD2; size: few; J: TRBJ2-7; V: TRBV5-1
DNA: TGTGCCACCAGCAGAGATGAAGGCCCCGAGCAGTTCTTC; CDR3: CATSRDEGPEQFF; D: NA; size: few; J: TRBJ2-1; V: TRBV15
DNA: TGTGCCTGGGGACACCTGAACACTGAAGCTTTCTTT; CDR3: CAWGHLNTEAFF; D: NA; size: NA; J: TRBJ1-1; V: TRBV30
DNA: TGTGCCAGCAGCTTAAACAGGGGGTCCTACAATGAGCAGTTCTTC; CDR3: CASSLNRGSYNEQFF; D: TRBD1; size: NA; J: TRBJ2-1; V: TRBV7-3
DNA: TGTGCCAGCAGTTCCCCGGACGGGGACCTCGAGCAGTACTTC; CDR3: CASSSPDGDLEQYF; D: NA; size: NA; J: TRBJ2-7; V: TRBV28
DNA: TGTGCCAGCTCCCCGCCTGGCCACGGAGGGAATGAGCAGTTCTTC; CDR3: CASSPPGHGGNEQFF; D: NA; size: few; J: TRBJ2-1; V: TRBV18
DNA: TGTGCCAGCAGCGTAGGAGACTTGAGGGATACGCAGTATTTT; CDR3: CASSVGDLRDTQYF; D: NA; size: NA; J: TRBJ2-3; V: TRBV9
DNA: TGTGCCAGCAGCCCCTTGCGGGAGAAATCCGAGCAGTACTTC; CDR3: CASSPLREKSEQYF; D: TRBD2; size: NA; J: TRBJ2-7; V: TRBV6-2/TRBV6-3
DNA: TGTGCCACCAGTGATCCAGGGTCCGCAGATACGCAGTATTTT; CDR3: CATSDPGSADTQYF; D: NA; size: many; J: TRBJ2-3; V: TRBV24-1
DNA: TGTGCCAGCAGCGTAGAGGGGCGGCCCTATGGCTACACCTTC; CDR3: CASSVEGRPYGYTF; D: NA; size: few; J: TRBJ1-2; V: TRBV9
DNA: TGTGCCAGCGGGGGACTCACAGATACGCAGTATTTT; CDR3: CASGGLTDTQYF; D: NA; size: NA; J: TRBJ2-3; V: TRBV9
DNA: TGTGCCAGCAGCGTATTGGCGGGACGGGATGAGCAGTTCTTC; CDR3: CASSVLAGRDEQFF; D: NA; size: once; J: TRBJ2-1; V: TRBV9
DNA: TGCAGCGTTGAAAGGGCTAGCCGAGAGACCCAGTACTTC; CDR3: CSVERASRETQYF; D: NA; size: NA; J: TRBJ2-5; V: TRBV29-1
DNA: TGTGCCAGCAGCCCAGGGGTTGGCCCTGAAGCTTTCTTT; CDR3: CASSPGVGPEAFF; D: NA; size: NA; J: TRBJ1-1; V: TRBV7-6
DNA: TGTGCCAGCAGCCCAACTCAGCGGCGGGACCCCAAGGGGCAGCAGTACTTC; CDR3: CASSPTQRRDPKGQQYF; D: NA; size: NA; J: TRBJ2-7; V: TRBV14
DNA: TGCAGTGGGAAAAGGGACTCCCTATGGGACAATGAGCAGTTCTTC; CDR3: CSGKRDSLWDNEQFF; D: NA; size: few; J: TRBJ2-1; V: TRBV20-1
DNA: TGTGCCAGCAGTGCCAGGTCAAGGGACACCGGGGAGCTGTTTTTT; CDR3: CASSARSRDTGELFF; D: NA; size: NA; J: TRBJ2-2; V: TRBV9
DNA: TGTGCCAGCAGCTTACGTCTAGCGCCAGAGACCCAGTACTTC; CDR3: CASSLRLAPETQYF; D: NA; size: few; J: TRBJ2-5; V: TRBV7-2
DNA: TGCAGTGCTAGAGATCCACGGGGGGGCCGGGGTGATACGCAGTATTTT; CDR3: CSARDPRGGRGDTQYF; D: TRBD2; size: NA; J: TRBJ2-3; V: TRBV20-1
DNA: TGTGCCAGCAGCTTAGTACGCCTGGGGGGCCACGAGCAGTACTTC; CDR3: CASSLVRLGGHEQYF; D: NA; size: few; J: TRBJ2-7; V: TRBV7-2
DNA: TGCAGTGCTAGGCCCGACAGGGAAAACTATGGCTACACCTTC; CDR3: CSARPDRENYGYTF; D: TRBD1; size: few; J: TRBJ1-2; V: TRBV20-1
DNA: TGTGCCAGCAGTTACTCGGACAGCGGAGTAAGTGGCTACACCTTC; CDR3: CASSYSDSGVSGYTF; D: NA; size: many; J: TRBJ1-2; V: TRBV6-5
DNA: TGTGCCAGCAGTTTAAGGAAGGAGATCTATGGCTACACCTTC; CDR3: CASSLRKEIYGYTF; D: NA; size: few; J: TRBJ1-2; V: TRBV12-3/TRBV12-4
DNA: TGTGCCAGTGCATGGGGGGCCGATTCAAGTGAGCAGTTCTTC; CDR3: CASAWGADSSEQFF; D: NA; size: NA; J: TRBJ2-1; V: TRBV9
DNA: TGTGCCAGCAGCCAAGGACAGGGGAATGGCTACACCTTC; CDR3: CASSQGQGNGYTF; D: TRBD1; size: few; J: TRBJ1-2; V: TRBV3-1
DNA: TGCGCCAGCAGCCAAGGAATTCACGAGACCCAGTACTTC; CDR3: CASSQGIHETQYF; D: NA; size: NA; J: TRBJ2-5; V: TRBV4-3
DNA: TGTGCCAGCAGCGTCCTACCCGACTCCTACGAGCAGTACTTC; CDR3: CASSVLPDSYEQYF; D: NA; size: NA; J: TRBJ2-7; V: TRBV9
DNA: TGTGCCTCCCGGGGGGTAGGTCAGGGCCAAGCTTTCTTT; CDR3: CASRGVGQGQAFF; D: NA; size: few; J: TRBJ1-1; V: TRBV12-3/TRBV12-4
DNA: TGTGCCAGCAGTTCTGGGGACGGACCTTACAATGAGCAGTTCTTC; CDR3: CASSSGDGPYNEQFF; D: NA; size: few; J: TRBJ2-1; V: TRBV6-2/TRBV6-3
DNA: TGTGCCAGCAGTTTAAGAGGGTCTTCGCGACGGAGCTCCTACGAGCAGTACTTC; CDR3: CASSLRGSSRRSSYEQYF; D: NA; size: NA; J: TRBJ2-7; V: TRBV27